Given below is one TCR beta chain in context. What this receptor recognizes is not known. The record has no base qualities; no much larger clone is one base away. This sample was included in a study of cytomegalovirus exposure and HLA in healthy donors (dated by TCRdb to between 2016 and 2019). For context, the study as a whole: According to an earlier analysis of several hundred of the donors, about 179 million T cells yielded roughly 110 million unique TCR beta sequences and 276 Gb of sequence data. Approximately 310 gigabases of sequencing data and about 92 million unique TCR sequences made up an early release that covered roughly 670 HLA-typed donors. Of the approximately 400 genotyped donors, over 65% fell in the genetic ancestry cluster associated with self-reported Caucasian donors. The study aimed to test whether signatures of past pathogen exposure could be identified by cataloging public T cell receptors. The T cell repertoires of 670 or so subjects were profiled by immunosequencing and related to cytomegalovirus serostatus. A separate validation cohort of roughly 110 different subjects was used in addition to the roughly 640-subject first cohort. To predict cytomegalovirus infection status, the study combined high-throughput TCR immunosequencing, statistical association of individual TCRs with disease status, and machine learning. A later analysis re-examined previously published TCR beta repertoires from more than 600 donors and added high-resolution HLA genotyping to investigate patterns of TCR occurrence. In the later analysis, no new phenotypic data were used to find candidate immune exposures; instead, reliance was placed on TCR beta sequences and their occurrence across donors. In an earlier analysis of a few hundred of the donors, high-throughput TCR beta sequencing was used to judge whether each TCR beta V gene segment behaved as functional or pseudogenic. Donor age, sex, ethnicity and CMV serostatus were collected together with the repertoire data. A later genetic analysis used genome-wide SNP genotypes for 398 of the 666 donors, treating that subset as a discovery cohort. All discovery cohort repertoires had been generated using a single sequencing platform. HLA typing included class I and class II loci at four-digit resolution. Typing coverage differed by locus: A, B, C, DRB1 and DQB1 were typed in about 620-630 donors, DQA1 in roughly 500, DPA1 in nearly 610, and DPB1 in 400 to 480. A handful of DR-DQ haplotypes were handled as single units for association and clustering because linkage in the cohort was strong. On average, roughly 240,000 unique TCR beta nucleotide sequences were sequenced per donor among 398 genotyped donors of the cohort, with around 19% of those sequences being non-productive. Study-level results and caveats: An association between a missense DCLRE1C variant and V-gene and J-gene trimming of TCR beta chains was found in a later genetic analysis and replicated in an independent cohort. Because HLA typing was unavailable for some donors at each locus, only the typed subset was used in association tests. In both the original and validation cohorts, the classifier was reported to diagnose cytomegalovirus status with high specificity and sensitivity. The 87-base-pair reads could not distinguish some IMGT-functional V segments, including TRBV6-2 and TRBV6-3, so those segments were excluded. A further reported finding was that TCR beta sequences accurately predicted the HLA-A and HLA-B alleles for most subjects in the first cohort. Three of the identified cytomegalovirus-associated TCR beta chains were confirmed in vitro to be specific for cytomegalovirus antigens. A later analysis found that TCR association rates varied across HLA loci, with DRB1 alleles showing the most associated TCRs and HLA-C alleles the fewest. Because counts were too low, some 16 rarely observed V segments, including chromosome 9 orphons, were excluded from the earlier analysis of 587 of the donors. Compared with the approximately 600-donor mean, donors in an Asian-associated ancestry cluster had fewer N-insertions in productive TCRs, according to a later genetic analysis. An earlier analysis of approximately 500 of the donors showed that most TCR beta V segments appeared in productive rearrangements either about 87% or about 30% of the time, which broadly matched IMGT annotations. A total of roughly 160 TCR beta chains were listed by the study as associated with cytomegalovirus. Linkage disequilibrium might explain the correlated functional status among segregating V segments, but an unknown experimental factor could not be excluded. The only immune exposure information available for the cohort was CMV serostatus. In a later analysis, HLA-associated TCR beta chains were found to be more clonally expanded and to have lower generation probabilities than equally common non-associated chains. The sequencing pipeline was judged likely to have produced a cluster of highly shared sequence variants as a technical artifact. In this cohort, only TCR beta chains were sequenced, and detectable features were limited by the absence of alpha or paired-chain data. The authors suggested that the approach could potentially be generalized to other disease states and immunological phenotypes. At a false discovery rate of 0.05, a later analysis linked about 16,000 TCR beta sequences to specific HLA alleles. Roughly uniform sequencing depth across donors was assumed in presence/absence analyses, although this assumption may not hold. When HLA alleles, especially DR and DQ, strongly co-occurred, TCR associations were difficult to assign to individual alleles. A later analysis reported that several top co-occurrence clusters appeared linked to parvovirus B19, influenza, CMV and Epstein-Barr virus. According to a later analysis, most CMV-associated TCR beta chains appeared to be HLA-restricted, and the HLA associations seemed to be driven largely by CMV exposure. Most TCR sequences were seen in very few donors, while some public TCRs were found in many individuals.

The cohort comprised 670 or so healthy bone marrow donors. At the time of sampling, all cohort members were nominally healthy, though unrecorded immune exposures were likely present. The donor was CMV seropositive and belonged to the group of more than 250 seropositive cohort members. A peripheral blood sample was collected from each donor, and TCR beta sequencing was performed on peripheral blood mononuclear cells. Genomic DNA extraction from the blood cell samples was performed with the Qiagen DNeasy Blood Extraction Kit. Library method: the immunoSEQ multiplex PCR assay. For the multiplex PCR, a mixture combining 60 forward primers for TCR Vbeta segments and 13 reverse primers for TCR Jbeta segments was used. A multiplex PCR assay on genomic DNA amplified the CDR3 region of rearranged TCR beta genes. On the Illumina HiSeq System, the amplified TCR beta libraries were sequenced as 87-base-pair reads. Processing in the source paper ran as follows. A later analysis counted tens of millions of unique TCR beta chains across the 550 to 700 repertoires, and around 9.9 million of these chains were shared by at least two donors. To remove PCR and sequencing errors, raw reads were error-corrected and collapsed into unique sequences using a nearest-neighbor algorithm that merged closely related sequences. Alignment of CDR3 sequences to IMGT reference sequences was used to assign V, D and J gene segments. For a sequence to be retained, a match of at least six nucleotides was required to both a V gene segment and a J gene segment. Rearrangements were called productive when the CDR3 lacked stop codons and stayed in frame with V and J; all others were non-productive. CDR3 was defined according to IMGT convention as the region running from the second conserved V-encoded cysteine to the conserved J-encoded phenylalanine. In an earlier analysis of roughly 580 of the donors, sequences lacking an unambiguous match to a single V gene segment were excluded. In an earlier analysis of several hundred of the donors, V segments were called functional above 56.7% productive rearrangements and were called segregating when the between-donor standard deviation exceeded 5%. To diagnose cytomegalovirus status from the catalog of TCR beta chain sequences, a statistical classification framework was built. In a later analysis, V and J genes were assigned by comparing TCR nucleotide sequences against IMGT/GENE-DB human TR gene sequences. The TCRdist pipeline was used in a later analysis to assign CDR3 sequences and most-parsimonious VDJ recombination scenarios. In a later analysis, every TCR beta chain was defined by the combination of its CDR3 amino acid sequence and its V-gene family, and reads without a unique V-gene family were dropped. A later analysis removed several hundred highly shared, low-generation-probability nucleotide sequences to deal with suspected cross-contamination and a sequencing artifact. In a later analysis, a clonal expansion index for each public chain was calculated from normalized within-repertoire ranks of inferred template counts. In a later analysis, generation probabilities were computed with a VDJ recombination model fitted to out-of-frame rearrangements, and the resulting probabilities were checked against IGoR. A later analysis scored TCR-TCR, TCR-HLA and TCR-CMV co-occurrence with hypergeometric tests, applying a repertoire-size bias correction to TCR pairs. To estimate false discovery rates, a later analysis permuted the HLA or CMV assignments 20 times. In a later analysis, co-occurring TCRs were grouped using DBSCAN, with TCRdist sequence similarity added in when clustering inside HLA-allele-positive subsets. For co-occurrence clustering, repertoires with fewer than 30,000 or more than 120,000 public chains were excluded, along with roughly 5 repertoires with anomalous nucleotide sharing. This is the immuneACCESS table as TCRdb keeps it, with only in-frame sequences that have V and J called. A part of the clones is gone; compared with another copy, unresolved V genes explain less than half, and the rest is unexplained. For V, J and clone size, that table is used; D and trimming come from the DNA. The sample yields 150,000 to 200,000 clones; approximately 85% were counted once. The ten largest clones represent about 9.3% of the sample.

As encoded in the germline V gene (reference sequence), CDR1 is MNHEY while CDR2 is SMNVEV. Germline trimming: 4 bases from V, 2 bases from J; junction bases outside gene matches: 5. The CDR3 spans 14 residues, from the cysteine through the phenylalanine. The CDR3 DNA has 42 bases and is translated from base 1. Sequencing was carried out using PBMCs. The rearranged segments are TRBV27 and TRBJ2-7; 7 central nucleotides agree with TRBD2. The TCR sequence derives from a man between 18 and 35 years old in good health and CMV-seropositive. The CDR3 here reads CASSWYSGPYEQYF. The DNA sequence is TGTGCCAGCAGTTGGTATAGCGGGCCCTACGAGCAGTACTTC.